The sequence of this TCR beta chain was determined in a study of control samples from healthy donors and cancer patients. TCRdb's copy holds only in-frame clones and misses some; the assay was immunoSEQ multiplex PCR. This table has about 130,000 clones, 91% appearing once. A remark on this clone: Other nucleotide sequences in the sample specify the same CDR3.

In germline, CDR1 is GTSNPN, CDR2 SVGIG (reference sequence). Trimming took off 0 bases at V and 1 base at J, with 6 bases between the two ends. The CDR3 covers 13 residues. Material: blood. This receptor was identified in a man aged 18 to 30 in good health. This sequence joins TRBV30 and TRBJ1-1, with D maybe TRBD1 (6 bases). DNA of the CDR3: TGTGCCTGGAGTGTACAGGGGAACACTGAAGCTTTCTTT. Amino acids: CAWSVQGNTEAFF. The full variable domain, in which reference TRBV30 and TRBJ1-1 provide the parts outside the CDR3, is SQTIHQWPATLVQPVGSPLSLECTVEGTSNPNLYWYRQAAGRGLQLLFYSVGIGQISSEVPQNLSASRPQDRQFILSSKKLLLSDSGFYLCAWSVQGNTEAFFGQGTRLTVV.